The rows below give T cell receptor beta chains drawn from one sample of a study of T cells in Graves' hyperthyroidism and ophthalmopathy. TCRdb processed the multiplex PCR reads anew with MiXCR; each CDR3 protein has one entry. This repertoire shows approximately 720,000 distinct CDR3 sequences, around 19% found once; its top ten account for approximately 15%. Sequences were obtained from blood. The receptors shown here come from a woman in her fifties or sixties with Graves' hyperthyroidism that later progressed to Graves' ophthalmopathy. The CDR3 runs from the conserved cysteine through the conserved F or W. The D gene is left open where the match is weak. Some rows have no size entry. The others give once, few or many, or a class for an expanded clone.

clone size | D gene | J gene | V gene | CDR3 DNA | CDR3 protein
many | - | TRBJ2-1 | TRBV12-5 | TGTGCTAGTGGTTTAGTGGGGGGGGGACTCCTCCAGGGGAGCTCCTACAATGAGCAGTTCTTC | CASGLVGGGLLQGSSYNEQFF
few | - | TRBJ1-1 | TRBV4-2 | TGTGCCAGCAACCAAGAGATAGGGACGAAATCTGAAGCTTTCTTT | CASNQEIGTKSEAFF
many | - | TRBJ1-2 | TRBV7-3 | TGTGCCAGCAGCTCCGGGACCGAGAACTATGGCTACACCTTC | CASSSGTENYGYTF
- | - | TRBJ2-5 | TRBV15 | TGTGCCACCAGCGTTTATGAGGCTTTTGAGACCCAGTACTTC | CATSVYEAFETQYF
- | TRBD2 | TRBJ2-3 | TRBV5-1 | TGCGCCAGCAGCTTGGTTTCCGGGACTAGCGGGATAGATACGCAGTATTTT | CASSLVSGTSGIDTQYF
once | - | TRBJ1-3 | TRBV12-3/TRBV12-4 | TGTGCCAGCAGTTTACGGCAGACTAGCTCTGGAAACACCATATATTTT | CASSLRQTSSGNTIYF
many | TRBD1 | TRBJ2-5 | TRBV20-1 | TGCAGTGCTAGTGCAGGGGGCACACAAACCCAAGAGACCCAGTACTTC | CSASAGGTQTQETQYF
- | TRBD1 | TRBJ1-6 | TRBV2 | TGTGCCAGCAGAGCATGGGTGGATGGGACAGGGAATTCACCCCTCCACTTT | CASRAWVDGTGNSPLHF
- | - | TRBJ2-3 | TRBV27 | TGTGCCAGCAGTTTAACAGGACGCACAGATACGCAGTATTTT | CASSLTGRTDTQYF
few | - | TRBJ1-6 | TRBV7-2 | TGTGCCAGCGTTGGGTTGATCTCCTATAATTCACCCCTCCACTTT | CASVGLISYNSPLHF
- | - | TRBJ1-1 | TRBV3-1 | TGTGCCAGCAGCCAACTTCCGAGGGGGAACACTGAAGCTTTCTTT | CASSQLPRGNTEAFF
few | - | TRBJ1-1 | TRBV30 | TGTGCCTGGACTACGGGGACACAGGGCAGGCCGTTAAACACTGAAGCTTTCTTT | CAWTTGTQGRPLNTEAFF
few | TRBD1 | TRBJ2-7 | TRBV7-2 | TGTGCCAGCAGCTTAGGGGACAGACGCCCCTACGAGCAGTACTTC | CASSLGDRRPYEQYF
- | - | TRBJ2-6 | TRBV10-3 | TGTGCCATCAGTGGTCCCAGGGTTGGCTCTGGGGCCAACGTCCTGACTTTC | CAISGPRVGSGANVLTF
many | - | TRBJ1-1 | TRBV3-1 | TGTGCCAGCAGCCAAAAGTTGAACACTGAAGCTTTCTTT | CASSQKLNTEAFF